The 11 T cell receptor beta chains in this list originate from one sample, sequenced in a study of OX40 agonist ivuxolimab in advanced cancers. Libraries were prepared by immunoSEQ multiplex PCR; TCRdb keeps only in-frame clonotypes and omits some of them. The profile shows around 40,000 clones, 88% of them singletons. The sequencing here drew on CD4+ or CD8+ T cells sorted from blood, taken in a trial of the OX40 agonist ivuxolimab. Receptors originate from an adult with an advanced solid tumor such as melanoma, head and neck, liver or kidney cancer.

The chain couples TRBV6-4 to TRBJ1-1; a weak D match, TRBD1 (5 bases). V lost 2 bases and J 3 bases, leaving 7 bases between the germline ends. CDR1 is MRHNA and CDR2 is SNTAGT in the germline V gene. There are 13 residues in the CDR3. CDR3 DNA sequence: TGTGCCAGCAGTGACGGGGGTTACACTGAAGCTTTCTTT. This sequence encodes CASSDGGYTEAFF.

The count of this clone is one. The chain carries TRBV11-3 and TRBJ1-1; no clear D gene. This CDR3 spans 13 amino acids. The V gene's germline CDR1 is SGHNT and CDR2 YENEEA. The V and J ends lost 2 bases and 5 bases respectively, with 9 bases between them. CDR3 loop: CASSLSPGTEAFF. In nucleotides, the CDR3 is TGTGCCAGCAGCTTAAGTCCGGGGACTGAAGCTTTCTTT.

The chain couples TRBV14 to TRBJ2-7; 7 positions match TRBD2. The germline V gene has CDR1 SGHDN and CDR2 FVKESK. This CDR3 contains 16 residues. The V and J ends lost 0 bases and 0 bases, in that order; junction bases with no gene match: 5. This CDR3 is CASSQDWLAASYEQYF. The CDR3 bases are TGTGCCAGCAGCCAAGATTGGCTAGCGGCCTCCTACGAGCAGTACTTC.

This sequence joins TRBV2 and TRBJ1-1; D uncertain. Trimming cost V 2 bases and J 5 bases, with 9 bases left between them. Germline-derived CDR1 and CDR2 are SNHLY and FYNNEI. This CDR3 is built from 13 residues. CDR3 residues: CASSERGRTEAFF. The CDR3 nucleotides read TGTGCCAGCAGTGAAAGAGGGCGGACTGAAGCTTTCTTT. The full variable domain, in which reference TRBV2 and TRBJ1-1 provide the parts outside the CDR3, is EPEVTQTPSHQVTQMGQEVILRCVPISNHLYFYWYRQILGQKVEFLVSFYNNEISEKSEIFDDQFSVERPDGSNFTLKIRSTKLEDSAMYFCASSERGRTEAFFGQGTRLTVV.

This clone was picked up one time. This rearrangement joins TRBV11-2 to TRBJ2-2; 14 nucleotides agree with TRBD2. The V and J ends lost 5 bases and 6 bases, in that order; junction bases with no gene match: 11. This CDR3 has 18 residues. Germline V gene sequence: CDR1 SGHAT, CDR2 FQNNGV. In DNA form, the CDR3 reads TGTGCCAGCAGCCCACGACTAGCGGGAGGGCGGTGGGCCGGGGAGCTGTTTTTT. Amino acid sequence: CASSPRLAGGRWAGELFF.

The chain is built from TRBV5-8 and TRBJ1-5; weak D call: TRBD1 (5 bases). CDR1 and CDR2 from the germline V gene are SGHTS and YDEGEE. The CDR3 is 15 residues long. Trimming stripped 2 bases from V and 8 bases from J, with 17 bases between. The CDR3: CASSFRRGAYKPQHF. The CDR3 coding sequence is TGTGCCAGCAGCTTCCGAAGAGGGGCTTATAAGCCCCAGCATTTT.

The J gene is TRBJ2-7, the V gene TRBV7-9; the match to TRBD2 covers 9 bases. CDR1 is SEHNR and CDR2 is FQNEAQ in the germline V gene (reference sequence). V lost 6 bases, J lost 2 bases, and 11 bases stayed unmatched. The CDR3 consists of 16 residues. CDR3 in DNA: TGTGCCAGCAGTTCCTCGGGGGAGCGGGGGGCCTACGAGCAGTACTTC. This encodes CASSSSGERGAYEQYF.

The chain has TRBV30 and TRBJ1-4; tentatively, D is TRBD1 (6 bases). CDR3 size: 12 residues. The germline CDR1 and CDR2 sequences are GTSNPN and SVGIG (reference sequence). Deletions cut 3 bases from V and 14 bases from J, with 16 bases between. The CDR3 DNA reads TGTGCCTGGAGGGCAGGGGTCTCCGGCCTGTTTTTT. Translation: CAWRAGVSGLFF.

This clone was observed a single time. The CDR3 region is CASRKDRGKFF. The CDR3 coding sequence is TGTGCCAGCAGAAAAGACAGGGGCAAGTTCTTC. V is TRBV13 and J is TRBJ2-1; 8 bases fit TRBD1. The V gene end was trimmed by 6 bases and the J gene end by 14 bases; junction bases not matched to a gene: 6. There are 11 residues in the CDR3. Germline V lookup: CDR1 PRHDT, CDR2 FYEKMQ (reference sequence).

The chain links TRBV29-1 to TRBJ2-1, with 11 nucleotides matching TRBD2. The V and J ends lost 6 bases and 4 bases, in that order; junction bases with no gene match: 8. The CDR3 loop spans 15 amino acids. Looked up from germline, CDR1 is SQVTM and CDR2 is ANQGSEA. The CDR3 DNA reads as TGCAGCGTCGTAACTAGCGGGAGCAGGTACAATGAGCAGTTCTTC. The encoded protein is CSVVTSGSRYNEQFF.

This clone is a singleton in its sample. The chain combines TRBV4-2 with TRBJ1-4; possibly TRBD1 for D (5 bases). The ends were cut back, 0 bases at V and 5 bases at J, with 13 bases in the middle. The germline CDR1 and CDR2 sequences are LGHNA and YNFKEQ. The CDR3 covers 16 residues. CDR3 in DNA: TGTGCCAGCAGCCAAGATTCGGGGCAGGAGAATGAAAAACTGTTTTTT. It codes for CASSQDSGQENEKLFF.